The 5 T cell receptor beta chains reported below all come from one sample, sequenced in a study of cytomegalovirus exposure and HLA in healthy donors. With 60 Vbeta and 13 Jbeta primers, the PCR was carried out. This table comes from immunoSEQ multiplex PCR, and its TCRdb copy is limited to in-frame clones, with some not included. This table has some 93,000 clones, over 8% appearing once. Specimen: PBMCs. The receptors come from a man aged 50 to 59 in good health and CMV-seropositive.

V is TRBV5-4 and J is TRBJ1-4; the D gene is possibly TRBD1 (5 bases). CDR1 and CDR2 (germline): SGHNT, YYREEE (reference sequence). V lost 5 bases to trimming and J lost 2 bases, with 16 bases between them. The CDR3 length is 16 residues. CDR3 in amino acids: CASSLQGSGTNEKLFF. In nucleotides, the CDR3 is TGTGCCAGCAGTTTGCAGGGAAGTGGGACTAATGAAAAACTGTTTTTT.

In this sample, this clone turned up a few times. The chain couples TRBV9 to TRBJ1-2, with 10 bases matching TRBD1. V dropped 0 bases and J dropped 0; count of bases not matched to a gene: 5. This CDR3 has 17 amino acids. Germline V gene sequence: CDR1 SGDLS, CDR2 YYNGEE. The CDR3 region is CASSVGQGALANYGYTF. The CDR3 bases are TGTGCCAGCAGCGTAGGACAGGGGGCGTTGGCTAACTATGGCTACACCTTC. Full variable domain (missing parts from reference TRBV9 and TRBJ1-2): DSGVTQTPKHLITATGQRVTLRCSPRSGDLSVYWYQQSLDQGLQFLIQYYNGEERAKGNILERFSAQQFPDLHSELNLSSLELGDSALYFCASSVGQGALANYGYTFGSGTRLTVV.

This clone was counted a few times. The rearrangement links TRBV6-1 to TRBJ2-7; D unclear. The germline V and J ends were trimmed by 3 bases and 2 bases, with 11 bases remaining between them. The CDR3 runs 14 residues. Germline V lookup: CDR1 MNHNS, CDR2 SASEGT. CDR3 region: CASSDFRLAYEQYF. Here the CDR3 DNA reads TGTGCCAGCAGTGATTTCAGGTTAGCCTACGAGCAGTACTTC.

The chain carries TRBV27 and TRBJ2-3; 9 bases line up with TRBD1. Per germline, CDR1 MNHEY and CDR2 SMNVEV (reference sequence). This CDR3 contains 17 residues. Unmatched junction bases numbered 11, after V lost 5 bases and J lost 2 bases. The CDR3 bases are TGTGCCAGCAGTACACAACAGGGGGCGCGAATCACAGATACGCAGTATTTT. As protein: CASSTQQGARITDTQYF.

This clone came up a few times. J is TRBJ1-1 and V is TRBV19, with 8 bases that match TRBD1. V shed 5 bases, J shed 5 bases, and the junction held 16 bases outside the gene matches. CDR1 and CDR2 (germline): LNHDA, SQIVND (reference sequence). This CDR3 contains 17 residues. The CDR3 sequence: CASSPTGGAVLGTEAFF. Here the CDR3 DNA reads TGTGCCAGTAGTCCCACAGGGGGAGCGGTATTGGGTACTGAAGCTTTCTTT. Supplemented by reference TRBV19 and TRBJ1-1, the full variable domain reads DGGITQSPKYLFRKEGQNVTLSCEQNLNHDAMYWYRQDPGQGLRLIYYSQIVNDFQKGDIAEGYSVSREKKESFPLTVTSAQKNPTAFYLCASSPTGGAVLGTEAFFGQGTRLTVV.